This TCR beta chain was obtained from a study of blood T cell repertoires in COVID-19. Study as a whole: Italy, Spain and the United States were the sources of the convalescent and acute COVID-19 samples. Sources were T cells, B-cell-depleted T cells, or PBMCs; the material itself was cDNA or gDNA.

Germline V lookup: CDR1 SGHTA, CDR2 FQGTGA. This CDR3 has 16 residues. Unmatched junction bases numbered 8, after V lost 0 bases and J lost 6 bases. The authors' processing: Quantification of nucleated cells was approximated via reference gene primer amplification. Profiling relied on immunoSEQ multiplex PCR, and the TCRdb table lists in-frame clones only, not all of them. Clone size and the V and J calls come from that table; the DNA yielded D and trimming. The data contain under 350,000 clones, around 89% of them singletons. V gene TRBV7-3 combines with J gene TRBJ2-7, with 10 bases fitting TRBD2. The source is a man in his forties with acute or convalescent COVID-19. The sample taken for sequencing was peripheral blood. Here the CDR3 DNA reads TGTGCCAGCAGCTTAACGGCAGCGGGGGGGCCTCTCGAGCAGTACTTC. The encoded protein is CASSLTAAGGPLEQYF.